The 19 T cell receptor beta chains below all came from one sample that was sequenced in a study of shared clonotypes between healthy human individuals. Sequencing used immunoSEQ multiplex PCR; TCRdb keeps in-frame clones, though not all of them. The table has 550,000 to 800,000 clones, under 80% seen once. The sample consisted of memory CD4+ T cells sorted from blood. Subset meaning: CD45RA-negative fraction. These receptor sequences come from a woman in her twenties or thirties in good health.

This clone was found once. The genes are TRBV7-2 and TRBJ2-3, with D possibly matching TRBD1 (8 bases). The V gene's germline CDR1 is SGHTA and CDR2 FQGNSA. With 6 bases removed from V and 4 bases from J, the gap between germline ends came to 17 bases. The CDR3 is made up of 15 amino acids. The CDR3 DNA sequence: TGTGCCAGCAGAAGACAGGGGAGGGTCGCAGATACGCAGTATTTT. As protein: CASRRQGRVADTQYF.

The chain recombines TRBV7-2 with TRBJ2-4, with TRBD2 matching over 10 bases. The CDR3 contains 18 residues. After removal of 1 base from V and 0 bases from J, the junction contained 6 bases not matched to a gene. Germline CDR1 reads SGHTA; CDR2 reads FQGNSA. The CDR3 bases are TGTGCCAGCAGCTTAGGTGGGACTAGCGATATAGCCAAAAACATTCAGTACTTC. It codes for CASSLGGTSDIAKNIQYF.

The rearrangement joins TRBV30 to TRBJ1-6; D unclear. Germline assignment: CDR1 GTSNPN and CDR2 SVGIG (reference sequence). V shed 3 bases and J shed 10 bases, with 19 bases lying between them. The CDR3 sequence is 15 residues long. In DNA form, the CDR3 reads TGTGCCTGGAGGGTGGAACAGTCGGGCGTATCACCCCTCCACTTT. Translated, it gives CAWRVEQSGVSPLHF.

CDR3 in DNA: TGCGCCAGCAGCTGGAGGGGGACCGAGGGACAAGAGACCCAGTACTTC. As protein: CASSWRGTEGQETQYF. The rearrangement joins TRBV5-1 to TRBJ2-5; the D gene could be TRBD1 or TRBD2 (6 bases each). The CDR3 runs to 16 residues. Germline CDR1 and CDR2: SGHRS and YFSETQ. Trimming removed 3 bases at V and 2 bases at J, with 17 bases between. The full variable domain, rest sourced from reference TRBV5-1 and TRBJ2-5, is KAGVTQTPRYLIKTRGQQVTLSCSPISGHRSVSWYQQTPGQGLQFLFEYFSETQRNKGNFPGRFSGRQFSNSRSEMNVSTLELGDSALYLCASSWRGTEGQETQYFGPGTRLLVL.

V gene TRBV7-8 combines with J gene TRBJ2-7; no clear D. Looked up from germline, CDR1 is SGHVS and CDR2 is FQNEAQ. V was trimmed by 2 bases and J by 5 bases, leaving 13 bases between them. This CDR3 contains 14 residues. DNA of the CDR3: TGTGCCAGCAGCTTAAGGGTTTCAGGAAACGAGCAGTACTTC. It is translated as CASSLRVSGNEQYF.

The CDR3 region is CASSRGDRDYYGYTF. The CDR3, as DNA: TGTGCCAGCAGCCGGGGGGACAGGGATTACTATGGCTACACCTTC. The chain uses TRBV6-5 and TRBJ1-2; TRBD1 aligns across 9 bases. The CDR3 loop spans 15 amino acids. V shed 6 bases and J 3 bases; nucleotides not matched to a gene: 8. The germline gives CDR1 MNHEY, CDR2 SVGAGI.

The CDR3 sequence: CASRRDTEVGELFF. CDR3 DNA sequence: TGCGCCAGCAGGAGGGATACGGAGGTCGGGGAGCTGTTTTTT. The genes are TRBV10-1 and TRBJ2-2, with D maybe TRBD2 (5 bases). The CDR3 extends over 14 amino acids. Germline-derived CDR1 and CDR2 are WNHNN and SYGVQD (reference sequence). With 6 bases removed from V and 7 bases from J, the gap between germline ends came to 15 bases.

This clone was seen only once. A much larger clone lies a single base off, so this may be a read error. CDR3 sequence reads: CASRDSSYEQYF. The CDR3 coding sequence is TGTGCCAGCAGGGACAGCTCCTACGAGCAGTACTTC. The gene calls are TRBV13 and TRBJ2-7, with D tentatively TRBD1 (6 bases). The CDR3 is 12 amino acids. Germline V lookup: CDR1 PRHDT, CDR2 FYEKMQ (reference sequence). Trimming shortened V by 6 bases and J by 0 bases, and 6 bases separated the two germline ends. Together with reference TRBV13 and TRBJ2-7, the CDR3 gives the full variable domain: AAGVIQSPRHLIKEKRETATLKCYPIPRHDTVYWYQQGPGQDPQFLISFYEKMQSDKGSIPDRFSAQQFSDYHSELNMSSLELGDSALYFCASRDSSYEQYFGPGTRLTVT.

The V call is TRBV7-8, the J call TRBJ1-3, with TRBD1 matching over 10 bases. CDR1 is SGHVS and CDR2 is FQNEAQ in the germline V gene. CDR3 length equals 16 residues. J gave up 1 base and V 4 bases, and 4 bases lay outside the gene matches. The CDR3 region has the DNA TGTGCCAGCAGCTATGGGGACAGGGGATCTGGAAACACCATATATTTT. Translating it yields CASSYGDRGSGNTIYF.

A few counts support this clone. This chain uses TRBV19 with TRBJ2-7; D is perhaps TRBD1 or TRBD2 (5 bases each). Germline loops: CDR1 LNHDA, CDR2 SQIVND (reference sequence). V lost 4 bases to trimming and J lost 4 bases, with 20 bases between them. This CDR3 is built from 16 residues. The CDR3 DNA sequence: TGTGCCAGTAGTAATAAAGCGGCAGGGAAACCTTACGAGCAGTACTTC. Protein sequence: CASSNKAAGKPYEQYF.

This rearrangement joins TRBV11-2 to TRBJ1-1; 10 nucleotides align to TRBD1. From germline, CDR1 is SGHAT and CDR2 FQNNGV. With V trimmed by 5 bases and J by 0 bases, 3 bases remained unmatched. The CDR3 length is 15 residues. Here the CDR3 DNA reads TGTGCCAGCAGCAGGGACAGGGGAGTGAACACTGAAGCTTTCTTT. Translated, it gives CASSRDRGVNTEAFF. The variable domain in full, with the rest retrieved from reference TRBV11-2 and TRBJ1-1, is EAGVAQSPRYKIIEKRQSVAFWCNPISGHATLYWYQQILGQGPKLLIQFQNNGVVDDSQLPKDRFSAERLKGVDSTLKIQPAKLEDSAVYLCASSRDRGVNTEAFFGQGTRLTVV.

The CDR3 DNA reads as TGTGCCAGCAGTGAATCCGGCTACGAGCAGTACTTC. Its translation is CASSESGYEQYF. The V gene is TRBV25-1, the J gene TRBJ2-7; D not resolved. Trimming shortened V by 1 base and J by 3 bases, and 4 bases separated the two germline ends. The CDR3 runs to 12 residues. Per the germline V gene, CDR1 is MGHDK and CDR2 is SYGVNS.

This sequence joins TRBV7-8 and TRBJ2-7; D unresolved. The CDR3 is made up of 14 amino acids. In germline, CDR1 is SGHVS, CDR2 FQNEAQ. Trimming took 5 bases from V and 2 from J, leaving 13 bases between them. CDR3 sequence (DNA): TGTGCCAGCAGCCCGATGGCGGTTACCTACGAGCAGTACTTC. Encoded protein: CASSPMAVTYEQYF.

The CDR3 DNA follows: TGTGCCAGTAGTATCAGGCGGGAGACCTACAATGAGCAGTTCTTC. Amino acid sequence: CASSIRRETYNEQFF. The chain links TRBV19 to TRBJ2-1, with TRBD2 matching 7 bases. Trimming took 3 bases from V and 2 from J; bases not matched to a gene: 4. Germline assignment: CDR1 LNHDA and CDR2 SQIVND (reference sequence). This CDR3 is 15 amino acids long.

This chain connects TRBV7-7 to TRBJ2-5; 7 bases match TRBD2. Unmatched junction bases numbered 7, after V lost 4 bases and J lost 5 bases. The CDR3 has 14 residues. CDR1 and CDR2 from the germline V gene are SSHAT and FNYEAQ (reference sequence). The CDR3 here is CASSSLTSSETQYF. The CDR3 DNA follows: TGTGCCAGCAGCTCGTTGACTAGCTCGGAGACCCAGTACTTC.

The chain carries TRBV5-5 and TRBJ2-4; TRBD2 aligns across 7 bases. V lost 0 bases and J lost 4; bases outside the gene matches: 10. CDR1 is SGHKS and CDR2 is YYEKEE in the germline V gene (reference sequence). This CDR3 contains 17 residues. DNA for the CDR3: TGTGCCAGCAGCTTGGAAGGGGTGGGCGGGAGTAAAAACATTCAGTACTTC. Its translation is CASSLEGVGGSKNIQYF.

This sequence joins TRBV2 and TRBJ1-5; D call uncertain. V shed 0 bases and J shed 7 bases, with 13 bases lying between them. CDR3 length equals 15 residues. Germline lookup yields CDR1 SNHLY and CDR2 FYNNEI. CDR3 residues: CASSEARTVGQPQHF. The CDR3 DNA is TGTGCCAGCAGTGAAGCCCGGACCGTAGGGCAGCCCCAGCATTTT. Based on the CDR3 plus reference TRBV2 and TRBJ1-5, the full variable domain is EPEVTQTPSHQVTQMGQEVILRCVPISNHLYFYWYRQILGQKVEFLVSFYNNEISEKSEIFDDQFSVERPDGSNFTLKIRSTKLEDSAMYFCASSEARTVGQPQHFGDGTRLSIL.

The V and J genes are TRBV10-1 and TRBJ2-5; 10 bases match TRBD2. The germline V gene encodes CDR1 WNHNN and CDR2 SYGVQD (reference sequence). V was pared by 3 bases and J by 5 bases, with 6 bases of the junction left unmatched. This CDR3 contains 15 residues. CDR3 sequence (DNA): TGCGCCAGCAGTGATACTAGCGGGGCTCTCGAGACCCAGTACTTC. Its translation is CASSDTSGALETQYF.

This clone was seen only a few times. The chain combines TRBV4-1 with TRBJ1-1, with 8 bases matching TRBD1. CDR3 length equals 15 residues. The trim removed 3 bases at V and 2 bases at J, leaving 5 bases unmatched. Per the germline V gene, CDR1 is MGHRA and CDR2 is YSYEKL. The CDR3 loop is CASSQIQGANTEAFF. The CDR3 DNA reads TGCGCCAGCAGCCAGATCCAGGGGGCTAACACTGAAGCTTTCTTT.